This TCR beta chain appears in the sequencing data of a study of blood T cell repertoires in COVID-19. Study as a whole: Samples of COVID-19 (acute and convalescent) were obtained from the United States, Italy and Spain. T cells, B-cell-depleted T cells, or PBMCs supplied cDNA or gDNA.

CDR3 length equals 15 residues. CDR1 LNHDA and CDR2 SQIVND come from the germline V gene (reference sequence). The ends lost 3 bases at V and 2 bases at J; junction bases unmatched: 3. In the study's own analysis: Estimates of nucleated cell counts were drawn from the amplification of reference gene primers. Clones were sequenced by immunoSEQ multiplex PCR, and TCRdb holds only the in-frame ones, with some missing. V and J calls and clone size are copied from that table; D and trimming were computed from the DNA. This sample has 150,000 to 200,000 clones, with 80% to 85% found just once. While infection was still active, Seattle patients were enrolled and then followed longitudinally.

V usage is TRBV19 and J usage is TRBJ2-1; TRBD1 matches 8 bases. The TCR comes from a woman in her seventies with COVID-19, enrolled during active disease. The sequenced material came from peripheral blood. Here the CDR3 reads CASSMDRDPYNEQFF. The CDR3 bases are TGTGCCAGTAGTATGGACAGGGACCCCTACAATGAGCAGTTCTTC. The full variable domain, its missing parts supplied by reference TRBV19 and TRBJ2-1, is DGGITQSPKYLFRKEGQNVTLSCEQNLNHDAMYWYRQDPGQGLRLIYYSQIVNDFQKGDIAEGYSVSREKKESFPLTVTSAQKNPTAFYLCASSMDRDPYNEQFFGPGTRLTVL.